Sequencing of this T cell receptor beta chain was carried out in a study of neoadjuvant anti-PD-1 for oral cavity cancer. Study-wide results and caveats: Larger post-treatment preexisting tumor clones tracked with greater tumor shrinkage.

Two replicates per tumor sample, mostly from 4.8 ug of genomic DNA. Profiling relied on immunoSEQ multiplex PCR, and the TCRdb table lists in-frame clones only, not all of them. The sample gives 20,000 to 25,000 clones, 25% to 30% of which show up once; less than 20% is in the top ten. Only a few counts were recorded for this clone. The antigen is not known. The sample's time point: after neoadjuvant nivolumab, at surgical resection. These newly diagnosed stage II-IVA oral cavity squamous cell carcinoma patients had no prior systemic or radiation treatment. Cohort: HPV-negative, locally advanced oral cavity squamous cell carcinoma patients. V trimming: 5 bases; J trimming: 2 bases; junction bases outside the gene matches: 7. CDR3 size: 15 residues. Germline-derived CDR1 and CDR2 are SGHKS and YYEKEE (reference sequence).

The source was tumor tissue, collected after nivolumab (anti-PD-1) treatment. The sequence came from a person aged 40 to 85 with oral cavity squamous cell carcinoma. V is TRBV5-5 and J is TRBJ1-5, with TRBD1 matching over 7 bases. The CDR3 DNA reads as TGTGCCAGCAGGGAGGGACAGCTTGGCAATCAGCCCCAGCATTTT. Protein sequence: CASREGQLGNQPQHF. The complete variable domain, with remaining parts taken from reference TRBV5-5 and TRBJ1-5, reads DAGVTQSPTHLIKTRGQQVTLRCSPISGHKSVSWYQQVLGQGPQFIFQYYEKEERGRGNFPDRFSARQFPNYSSELNVNALLLGDSALYLCASREGQLGNQPQHFGDGTRLSIL.